The clone carrying this T cell receptor (beta chain) was detected once. Its antigen is unknown. The CDR3 is 15 amino acids. CDR1 and CDR2 (germline): SEHNR, FQNEAQ (reference sequence). V lost 6 bases to trimming and J lost 4 bases, with 17 bases between them. This record belongs to a study of blood T cells in healthy people across ages. Study-wide points: The long-lived group displayed more naive CD4+ cells, plus higher diversity, than the aged donors did. Naive and antigen-experienced cells could not be conclusively compared, given unsorted PBMCs.

Together with a sample-barcoded 5' primer, a J-beta primer mix was included in a second PCR lasting roughly 7 to 11 cycles. Sequencing recovered at least 2.5 million CDR3-containing paired-end reads from each sample. TCRdb reanalysed the 5' RACE reads using MiXCR and keeps one entry per CDR3 protein. This repertoire shows around 1,900,000 distinct CDR3 sequences, approximately 39% found once; its top ten account for about 21%. V is TRBV7-9 and J is TRBJ2-3; D possibly matches TRBD1 or TRBD2 (6 bases each). Sequencing used blood. The TCR sequence derives from a human donor in good health. The CDR3 DNA is TGTGCCAGCAGTTACAGGGCCGGGGGCCCAGATACGCAGTATTTT. Translated, it gives CASSYRAGGPDTQYF.